The 13 T cell receptor beta chains reported below all come from one sample, sequenced in a study of OX40 agonist ivuxolimab in advanced cancers. Sequenced by immunoSEQ multiplex PCR; TCRdb stores in-frame clones only, minus some. The data contain about 83,000 clones, about 90% of them seen just once; the ten biggest clones take up roughly 8.9%. The specimen comprised CD4+ or CD8+ T cells sorted from blood, sampled in a trial of the OX40 agonist ivuxolimab. The receptors here all came from an adult with an advanced solid tumor such as melanoma, head and neck, liver or kidney cancer.

This sequence joins TRBV5-4 and TRBJ2-6, with TRBD2 as a possible D gene (6 bases). The germline V and J ends were trimmed by 4 bases and 3 bases, with 11 bases remaining between them. In germline, CDR1 is SGHNT, CDR2 YYREEE (reference sequence). The CDR3 sequence is 15 residues long. Written as DNA, the CDR3 is TGTGCCAGCAGCCCCACCGGGGGTGGGGCCAACGTCCTGACTTTC. This codes for CASSPTGGGANVLTF.

J is TRBJ1-1 and V is TRBV4-2, with D possibly being TRBD1 (6 bases). Germline V gives CDR1 LGHNA, CDR2 YNFKEQ. Trimming shortened V by 0 bases and J by 7 bases, and 9 bases separated the two germline ends. The CDR3 totals 13 residues. CDR3 nucleotides: TGTGCCAGCAGCCAAGAGCCCAGGGGTGAAGCTTTCTTT. Translation gives CASSQEPRGEAFF.

Regarding this clone: The same CDR3 arises from other DNA sequences in this sample as well. The chain has TRBV30 and TRBJ1-1; no clear D. Trimming pared 3 bases from V and 6 bases from J, leaving 8 bases between. The CDR3 covers 11 residues. Germline CDR1 reads GTSNPN; CDR2 reads SVGIG (reference sequence). CDR3 sequence reads: CAWSVTAEAFF. CDR3 nucleotide sequence: TGTGCCTGGAGCGTAACAGCTGAAGCTTTCTTT.

The J gene is TRBJ2-1, the V gene TRBV6-4; 7 nucleotides align to TRBD2. CDR1 is MRHNA, CDR2 SNTAGT, per germline. The V and J ends lost 0 bases and 7 bases, in that order; junction bases with no gene match: 9. The CDR3 loop spans 16 amino acids. CDR3 amino acids: CASSDSGGSGDNEQFF. CDR3 sequence (DNA): TGTGCCAGCAGTGACTCTGGCGGGAGCGGGGATAATGAGCAGTTCTTC.

This clone appeared a single time. This sequence joins TRBV28 and TRBJ1-3; D is ambiguous. There are 14 residues in the CDR3. The V end was cut by 7 bases, the J end by 4 bases, with 14 bases between. Germline lookup yields CDR1 MDHEN and CDR2 SYDVKM. The CDR3 DNA follows: TGTGCCAGCACCCCCGCCGGGTTGGGAAACACCATATATTTT. This gives the protein CASTPAGLGNTIYF.

V usage is TRBV7-2 and J usage is TRBJ2-1; D unclear. The CDR3 sequence is 15 residues long. Trimming cost V 5 bases and J 0 bases, with 11 bases left between them. Per germline, CDR1 SGHTA and CDR2 FQGNSA. The chain's CDR3 is CASSPPTSSYNEQFF. The DNA for the CDR3 is TGTGCCAGCAGCCCGCCGACATCCTCCTACAATGAGCAGTTCTTC.

The chain uses TRBV6-5 and TRBJ1-1, with D possibly TRBD1 on 6 matching bases. From germline, CDR1 is MNHEY and CDR2 SVGAGI. V dropped 6 bases and J dropped 0 bases, with 11 bases sitting between them. The CDR3 is 14 amino acids. The CDR3 reads CASSAGGMNTEAFF. CDR3 nucleotide sequence: TGTGCCAGCAGCGCGGGGGGCATGAACACTGAAGCTTTCTTT.

This chain links TRBV14 with TRBJ1-2; D not certain. Per the germline V gene, CDR1 is SGHDN and CDR2 is FVKESK. The CDR3 has 13 residues. Trimming removed 2 bases at V and 0 bases at J, with 4 bases between. CDR3 in amino acids: CASSQNPNYGYTF. The CDR3 nucleotides read TGTGCCAGCAGCCAAAACCCTAACTATGGCTACACCTTC.

The rearrangement joins TRBV13 to TRBJ1-1; D call uncertain. From germline, CDR1 is PRHDT and CDR2 FYEKMQ (reference sequence). Trimming left V 5 bases short and J 5 bases short, with 12 bases between. The CDR3 covers 13 residues. The CDR3 loop is CASSGWSGTEAFF. The CDR3 DNA sequence: TGTGCCAGCAGCGGCTGGAGCGGAACTGAAGCTTTCTTT.

The chain joins TRBV4-3 to TRBJ2-1, with 7 bases fitting TRBD2. The CDR3 extends over 20 amino acids. Losses at the gene ends were 0 bases for V and 0 bases for J; bases not matched to a gene: 14. Germline loops: CDR1 LGHNA, CDR2 YSLEER. CDR3 sequence: CASSQDGGRALLSSYNEQFF. The CDR3 DNA follows: TGCGCCAGCAGCCAAGATGGGGGGAGGGCCCTCTTAAGCTCCTACAATGAGCAGTTCTTC.

This clone was found once. The chain employs TRBV5-8 and TRBJ1-4; 8 bases map to TRBD1. Germline lookup yields CDR1 SGHTS and CDR2 YDEGEE. Trimming took 4 bases from V and 0 from J; bases not matched to a gene: 5. The CDR3 sequence is 16 residues long. This CDR3 reads CASSPGQATTNEKLFF. Written as DNA, the CDR3 is TGTGCCAGCAGCCCGGGACAGGCGACAACTAATGAAAAACTGTTTTTT.

The chain recombines TRBV11-2 with TRBJ1-2; D uncertain. V was shortened by 5 bases and J by 10 bases, with 14 bases between the two germline ends. The CDR3 has 12 amino acids. Germline V lookup: CDR1 SGHAT, CDR2 FQNNGV. The CDR3 region is CASSPGYGVYTF. Here the CDR3 DNA reads TGTGCCAGCAGCCCCGGTTATGGTGTCTACACCTTC.

About this clone itself: This CDR3 is also generated by other DNA sequences in the sample. V is TRBV6-5 and J is TRBJ1-1; D is possibly TRBD1 (5 bases). Trimming removed 0 bases at V and 5 bases at J, with 7 bases between. This CDR3 is 13 amino acids long. Germline V gene sequence: CDR1 MNHEY, CDR2 SVGAGI. CDR3 sequence reads: CASSYSGGTEAFF. The DNA of the CDR3 is TGTGCCAGCAGTTACTCTGGGGGGACTGAAGCTTTCTTT.